Shown below are 27 T cell receptor beta chains from a single sample sequenced in a study of blood T cell repertoires in COVID-19. Method: immunoSEQ multiplex PCR; TCRdb's copy keeps in-frame clones and lacks some. The table has fewer than 250,000 clones, around 87% seen once; the top ten hold around 3.1%. The sample consisted of peripheral blood. Receptors were obtained from a man aged 55 to 70 with acute or convalescent COVID-19.

The V gene is TRBV6-6, the J gene TRBJ2-7, with a possible D match to TRBD1 (6 bases). This CDR3 is 14 amino acids long. CDR1 is MNHNY, CDR2 SVGAGI, per germline (reference sequence). V lost 6 bases, J lost 0 bases, and 12 bases lay in between. The CDR3 DNA sequence: TGTGCCAGCAGCAACCAGGGGATCTCCTACGAGCAGTACTTC. Protein sequence: CASSNQGISYEQYF.

This clone was detected only once. The V and J genes are TRBV14 and TRBJ2-1; maybe TRBD2 (5 bases). The CDR3 loop spans 15 amino acids. V was clipped by 4 bases and J by 8 bases, with 18 bases between them. Looked up from germline, CDR1 is SGHDN and CDR2 is FVKESK. CDR3 sequence reads: CASSPLRAMRDEQFF. DNA for the CDR3: TGTGCCAGCAGCCCCCTCCGGGCTATGAGGGATGAGCAGTTCTTC.

CDR3 nucleotides: TGTGCCAGTAGTATTTCAAGTCAGGCCTATGGCTACACCTTC. It codes for CASSISSQAYGYTF. This sequence joins TRBV19 and TRBJ1-2; D remains unclear. Between the trimmed V and J ends, which lost 3 bases and 4 bases, there was a span of 12 bases. This CDR3 is built from 14 residues. Germline values: CDR1 LNHDA, CDR2 SQIVND (reference sequence).

The rearrangement links TRBV5-1 to TRBJ2-7; D possibly corresponds to TRBD1 (5 bases). V gave up 7 bases and J gave up 3 bases, with 14 bases separating them. The CDR3 has 13 amino acids. Germline lookup yields CDR1 SGHRS and CDR2 YFSETQ. CDR3 nucleotides: TGCGCCAGCTCCCCAGGGCACGTCTACGAGCAGTACTTC. The encoded protein is CASSPGHVYEQYF.

V is TRBV9 and J is TRBJ2-2, with D possibly being TRBD1 (6 bases). Germline CDR1 is SGDLS and CDR2 is YYNGEE. The CDR3 is made up of 14 amino acids. The V end lost 1 base, the J end lost 4 bases, and 8 bases lay between the germline ends. DNA of the CDR3: TGTGCCAGCAGCGTAACAGGGATCACCGGGGAGCTGTTTTTT. It encodes CASSVTGITGELFF.

The chain recombines TRBV13 with TRBJ2-1; 7 bases align to TRBD1. Germline CDR1 reads PRHDT; CDR2 reads FYEKMQ (reference sequence). There are 16 residues in the CDR3. The V gene end was trimmed by 5 bases and the J gene end by 2 bases; junction bases not matched to a gene: 9. CDR3 sequence reads: CASSTRQGPPYNEQFF. In nucleotides, the CDR3 is TGTGCCAGCAGCACCAGACAGGGCCCTCCCTACAATGAGCAGTTCTTC.

The CDR3 region is CASSPDRGLNEKLFF. The CDR3 nucleotides are TGCGCCAGCAGCCCGGACAGGGGGCTTAATGAAAAACTGTTTTTT. The chain recombines TRBV5-1 with TRBJ1-4; 11 bases are a match to TRBD1. The V gene end was trimmed by 4 bases and the J gene end by 4 bases; junction bases not matched to a gene: 3. The CDR3 runs to 15 residues. The germline gives CDR1 SGHRS, CDR2 YFSETQ.

CDR3 loop: CASSLEGLGGNYEQYF. The CDR3 bases are TGTGCCAGCAGCTTAGAGGGTCTGGGCGGGAACTACGAGCAGTACTTC. This rearrangement joins TRBV7-2 to TRBJ2-7; possibly TRBD2 for D (6 bases). Germline V gives CDR1 SGHTA, CDR2 FQGNSA. The CDR3 runs 16 residues. V lost 1 base to trimming and J lost 3 bases, with 16 bases between them.

The sample holds one count of this clone. The V call is TRBV5-1, the J call TRBJ2-1, with a weak D call TRBD2 (6 bases). The V and J ends lost 0 bases and 9 bases respectively, with 7 bases between them. CDR3 size: 12 residues. Germline V CDR1 and CDR2: SGHRS, YFSETQ. The CDR3 bases are TGCGCCAGCAGCTTGGCCGGGGGTGAGCAGTTCTTC. Protein: CASSLAGGEQFF.

The chain combines TRBV19 with TRBJ2-7; 7 bases agree with TRBD2. CDR3 length: 17 residues. Germline-derived CDR1 and CDR2 are LNHDA and SQIVND (reference sequence). V dropped 4 bases and J dropped 2; count of bases not matched to a gene: 14. The CDR3 loop reads CASSTSGTIAPTYEQYF. CDR3 DNA sequence: TGTGCCAGTAGTACCTCCGGGACTATTGCGCCTACCTACGAGCAGTACTTC. Drawing the rest from reference TRBV19 and TRBJ2-7, the complete variable domain is DGGITQSPKYLFRKEGQNVTLSCEQNLNHDAMYWYRQDPGQGLRLIYYSQIVNDFQKGDIAEGYSVSREKKESFPLTVTSAQKNPTAFYLCASSTSGTIAPTYEQYFGPGTRLTVT.

This chain connects TRBV7-2 to TRBJ2-5, with D maybe TRBD1 (6 bases). Per germline, CDR1 SGHTA and CDR2 FQGNSA. The V and J ends lost 5 bases and 5 bases respectively, with 9 bases between them. The CDR3 length is 12 residues. CDR3 amino acids: CASSVDRETQYF. The CDR3 DNA follows: TGTGCCAGCAGCGTAGACAGGGAGACCCAGTACTTC.

The rearrangement links TRBV5-1 to TRBJ2-5; the D gene is possibly TRBD1 (5 bases). The CDR3 runs to 14 residues. The V gene's germline CDR1 is SGHRS and CDR2 YFSETQ. Between the trimmed V and J ends, which lost 0 bases and 1 base, there was a span of 7 bases. For the CDR3, the DNA is TGCGCCAGCAGCTTGGCAGGGCCCCAAGAGACCCAGTACTTC. Encoded protein: CASSLAGPQETQYF.

The chain is built from TRBV2 and TRBJ2-5; the D gene is possibly TRBD2 (6 bases). The germline CDR1 and CDR2 sequences are SNHLY and FYNNEI. V was cut by 6 bases and J by 3 bases, with 20 bases left in between. This CDR3 spans 16 amino acids. CDR3 coding DNA: TGTGCCAGCAGCCCAGAGTGGAGGGACCCGAAAGAGACCCAGTACTTC. Its translation: CASSPEWRDPKETQYF.

V usage is TRBV9 and J usage is TRBJ1-5, with D unresolved. CDR1 is SGDLS, CDR2 YYNGEE, per germline. The germline V and J ends were trimmed by 0 bases and 1 base, with 11 bases remaining between them. This CDR3 region has 16 residues. This CDR3 is CASSVGDSGSNQPQHF. Written as DNA, the CDR3 is TGTGCCAGCAGCGTAGGAGACTCGGGAAGCAATCAGCCCCAGCATTTT.

V is TRBV7-9 and J is TRBJ2-7; 11 nucleotides line up with TRBD2. Looked up from germline, CDR1 is SEHNR and CDR2 is FQNEAQ (reference sequence). This CDR3 has 16 amino acids. J was trimmed by 1 base and V by 5 bases; bases with no gene match: 7. The DNA for the CDR3 is TGTGCCAGCAGCCAGATAGCGGGGGGGCTTTCCTACGAGCAGTACTTC. Residues: CASSQIAGGLSYEQYF.

The V gene is TRBV6-2 or TRBV6-3, the J gene TRBJ1-6; maybe TRBD1 (5 bases). This CDR3 region has 17 residues. The germline V gene has CDR1 MNHEY and CDR2 SVGEGT. The ends were cut back, 2 bases at V and 8 bases at J, with 19 bases in the middle. CDR3 in DNA: TGTGCCAGCAGTTACCCCGGCAGGGATTTTTTCTATTCACCCCTCCACTTT. Translating it yields CASSYPGRDFFYSPLHF.

This chain uses TRBV5-1 with TRBJ1-4, with 7 bases fitting TRBD1. V gave up 4 bases and J gave up 2 bases; unmatched junction bases: 8. Germline CDR1 and CDR2: SGHRS and YFSETQ. This CDR3 region has 16 residues. This CDR3 reads CASSPARGLTNEKLFF. The CDR3 bases are TGCGCCAGCAGCCCCGCTAGGGGGCTGACTAATGAAAAACTGTTTTTT.

The V and J genes are TRBV6-5 and TRBJ2-3; 7 bases map to TRBD2. CDR3 length: 15 residues. Germline V lookup: CDR1 MNHEY, CDR2 SVGAGI. V lost 7 bases and J lost 3; bases outside the gene matches: 10. This CDR3 reads CASTQLGGGTDTQYF. For the CDR3, the DNA is TGTGCCAGCACTCAACTGGGGGGGGGTACAGATACGCAGTATTTT.

The chain is built from TRBV4-3 and TRBJ1-1; TRBD1 might be the D (5 bases). This CDR3 comprises 14 residues. V lost 1 base and J lost 4, with 10 bases in between. CDR1 LGHNA and CDR2 YSLEER come from the germline V gene. The CDR3 spells CASSQATGSTEAFF. DNA for the CDR3: TGCGCCAGCAGCCAAGCCACAGGCTCCACTGAAGCTTTCTTT.

This chain uses TRBV9 with TRBJ2-3, with D hard to call. Trimming removed 4 bases at V and 0 bases at J, with 15 bases between. The CDR3 is made up of 16 amino acids. In germline, CDR1 is SGDLS, CDR2 YYNGEE. For the CDR3, the DNA is TGTGCCAGCAGCCCAGCTAGGAGTTCTAGCACAGATACGCAGTATTTT. Protein sequence: CASSPARSSSTDTQYF.

The sample holds one count of this clone. DNA of the CDR3: TGTGCCAGCAGCTTAGTCGCGGGGGGCCACACCGGGGAGCTGTTTTTT. Amino acids: CASSLVAGGHTGELFF. This rearrangement joins TRBV7-3 to TRBJ2-2; TRBD2 agrees at 8 bases. The CDR3 length is 16 residues. Unmatched junction bases numbered 5, after V lost 2 bases and J lost 3 bases. CDR1 and CDR2 (germline): SGHTA, FQGTGA.

This sequence joins TRBV27 and TRBJ2-7, with a weak D call TRBD2 (6 bases). The CDR3 totals 14 residues. Per germline, CDR1 MNHEY and CDR2 SMNVEV (reference sequence). Trimming took off 3 bases at V and 2 bases at J, with 11 bases between the two ends. This chain's CDR3 is CASSLMGGAYEQYF. The CDR3 DNA reads as TGTGCCAGCAGTTTGATGGGGGGAGCCTACGAGCAGTACTTC.

The rearrangement joins TRBV4-3 to TRBJ2-5, with 10 nucleotides matching TRBD1. CDR3 length: 15 amino acids. Unmatched junction bases numbered 7, after V lost 5 bases and J lost 4 bases. Germline V CDR1 and CDR2: LGHNA, YSLEER. The CDR3 DNA reads as TGCGCCAGCAGCAGACGACAGGGGGCGCGAGAGACCCAGTACTTC. It translates to CASSRRQGARETQYF.

The CDR3 nucleotides are TGCAGCGTTGACAGGGGCGGCTATGGCTACACCTTC. Encoded protein: CSVDRGGYGYTF. The chain is built from TRBV29-1 and TRBJ1-2, with a tentative D call TRBD1 (6 bases). V was shortened by 3 bases and J by 4 bases, with 9 bases between the two germline ends. The CDR3 is 12 amino acids. Germline CDR1 and CDR2: SQVTM and ANQGSEA.

The rearrangement links TRBV21-1 to TRBJ1-3; TRBD1 was called by the table and not checked on the DNA. TRBV21-1 is a pseudogene locus. The CDR3 contains 16 residues. CDR3 nucleotides: TGTGCCAGCAGCAAAGGACCGGGACAGACTGGAAACACCATATATTTT. It encodes CASSKGPGQTGNTIYF.

V usage is TRBV6-4 and J usage is TRBJ2-1; 7 bases fit TRBD2. The CDR3 has 13 amino acids. Unmatched junction bases numbered 9, after V lost 6 bases and J lost 10 bases. From germline, CDR1 is MRHNA and CDR2 SNTAGT. This CDR3 reads CASRQDWGGEQFF. CDR3 bases: TGTGCCAGCAGACAAGATTGGGGAGGGGAGCAGTTCTTC.

The V call is TRBV19, the J call TRBJ1-5; a possible D gene is TRBD1 (6 bases). V gave up 7 bases and J gave up 6 bases, with 10 bases separating them. The CDR3 has 12 residues. Germline CDR1 LNHDA, CDR2 SQIVND (reference sequence). DNA for the CDR3: TGTGCCAGTACAAACAGGGCTCAGCCCCAGCATTTT. Translating gives CASTNRAQPQHF.